This T cell receptor (beta chain) emerged from a study of blood T cell repertoires in COVID-19. Profiling relied on immunoSEQ multiplex PCR, and the TCRdb table lists in-frame clones only, not all of them. The table has 120,000 to 150,000 clones, around 88% seen once; the top ten hold more than 25%. The CDR3 covers 15 residues. V lost 1 base, J lost 6 bases, and 15 bases lay in between. From germline, CDR1 is SGHVS and CDR2 FQNEAQ. Sequencing used peripheral blood. The gene calls are TRBV7-8 and TRBJ1-1; tentatively, D is TRBD1 (6 bases). The sequence derives from a human donor in a cohort sampled during active COVID-19. The CDR3 region has the DNA TGTGCCAGCAGCTTAGTGGCGACAGGTTCTCCTGAAGCTTTCTTT. Translation gives CASSLVATGSPEAFF.